This TCR beta chain was observed in a study of vaccination effects on CD4 cells after COVID-19. This clone was detected only a few times. The antigen is unknown. Under the ViraFEST assay, PBMC were stimulated with viral peptide pools so that antigen-specific CD4+ T cells expanded. Sequencing was performed afterwards. The authors isolated CD4+ T cells after around 11 days of culture. It was between March and December 2020 that the person had a SARS-CoV-2 infection confirmed by PCR. The germline CDR1 and CDR2 sequences are GTSNPN and SVGIG (reference sequence). The CDR3 loop spans 12 amino acids. V was pared by 8 bases and J by 8 bases, with 11 bases of the junction left unmatched. The method was immunoSEQ multiplex PCR; TCRdb's version includes in-frame clones alone and lacks a portion of them. The sample carries approximately 33,000 clones, approximately 72% recorded once.

The clonotype comes from a human donor who had a prior SARS-CoV-2 infection. Specimen: CD4+ T cells from PBMCs cultured with HCoV-NL63 spike peptides, collected before COVID-19 vaccination. The chain employs TRBV30 and TRBJ1-2; 7 nucleotides agree with TRBD1. Written as DNA, the CDR3 is TGTGCCAGCAACCGGGACAGTATCGGCTACACCTTC. Its protein is CASNRDSIGYTF. Full variable domain (rest looked up from reference TRBV30 and TRBJ1-2): SQTIHQWPATLVQPVGSPLSLECTVEGTSNPNLYWYRQAAGRGLQLLFYSVGIGQISSEVPQNLSASRPQDRQFILSSKKLLLSDSGFYLCASNRDSIGYTFGSGTRLTVV.